The 30 T cell receptor beta chains below come from one sample, sequenced in a study of shared clonotypes between healthy human individuals. Sequencing was performed with immunoSEQ multiplex PCR; in TCRdb, only in-frame clones are kept and a portion is missing. The sample consists of about 600,000 clones, around 81% of them appearing once. The sequenced material came from PBMCs. The receptors shown here come from a middle-aged woman in good health. Some clones in this sample may be carry-over from other donors' samples.

This clone has more than one count but fewer than ten. The chain joins TRBV28 to TRBJ1-5, with D perhaps matching TRBD1 (5 bases). This CDR3 has 12 residues. Deletions cut 4 bases from V and 5 bases from J, with 6 bases between. CDR1 and CDR2 from the germline V gene are MDHEN and SYDVKM. The CDR3 bases are TGTGCCAGCAGTTGGGACCATCAGCCCCAGCATTTT. Its translation: CASSWDHQPQHF. Combining the CDR3 with reference TRBV28 and TRBJ1-5 gives the whole variable domain DVKVTQSSRYLVKRTGEKVFLECVQDMDHENMFWYRQDPGLGLRLIYFSYDVKMKEKGDIPEGYSVSREKKERFSLILESASTNQTSMYLCASSWDHQPQHFGDGTRLSIL.

This chain uses TRBV4-1 with TRBJ2-2; D gene unclear. V was clipped by 4 bases and J by 3 bases, with 12 bases between them. The germline CDR1 and CDR2 sequences are MGHRA and YSYEKL. The CDR3 totals 15 residues. The CDR3 sequence: CASSPRTSDTGELFF. In DNA form, the CDR3 reads TGCGCCAGCAGCCCAAGGACCTCCGACACCGGGGAGCTGTTTTTT.

This clone was recorded many times. The same CDR3 can be traced to other DNA sequences in this sample. The gene calls are TRBV5-4 and TRBJ1-2; a weak D match, TRBD1 (5 bases). CDR1 and CDR2 (germline): SGHNT, YYREEE (reference sequence). The CDR3 has 13 residues. V lost 3 bases and J lost 3, with 9 bases in between. CDR3 bases: TGTGCCAGCAGCTCCTTACAGGACTATGGCTACACCTTC. It specifies CASSSLQDYGYTF.

The chain employs TRBV19 and TRBJ1-5; D is unresolved. The CDR3 totals 14 residues. Germline V gene lookup returns CDR1 LNHDA and CDR2 SQIVND (reference sequence). The V and J ends lost 5 bases and 6 bases respectively, with 14 bases between them. CDR3 sequence: CASSPQVSGQPQHF. The CDR3 DNA reads as TGTGCCAGTAGTCCTCAGGTTTCGGGTCAGCCCCAGCATTTT.

V usage is TRBV21-1 and J usage is TRBJ2-7; the table's D call, TRBD2, has no DNA check behind it. TRBV21-1 represents a pseudogene. This CDR3 has 14 residues. CDR3 coding DNA: TGTGCCAGCATATTAGCGGGAGAAAGGTTGGGGCAGTACTTC. Its protein is CASILAGERLGQYF.

CDR3 nucleotide sequence: TGTGCCAGCAGCCAGGACAGGGGCGAGTTTACAGATACGCAGTATTTT. Translated: CASSQDRGEFTDTQYF. The chain combines TRBV27 with TRBJ2-3, with TRBD1 matching over 9 bases. V shed 6 bases, J shed 3 bases, and the junction held 10 bases outside the gene matches. The CDR3 contains 16 residues. Germline values: CDR1 MNHEY, CDR2 SMNVEV (reference sequence).

The rearrangement uses TRBV5-8 and TRBJ1-4, with 7 bases identical to TRBD1. Germline CDR1 reads SGHTS; CDR2 reads YDEGEE. V was clipped by 0 bases and J by 6 bases; unmatched bases: 8. The CDR3 loop spans 16 amino acids. CDR3 loop: CASSLGTGVGDEKLFF. DNA for the CDR3: TGTGCCAGCAGCTTGGGAACAGGGGTCGGGGATGAAAAACTGTTTTTT.

Points on this clone: The same CDR3 can be traced to other DNA sequences in this sample. This chain connects TRBV9 to TRBJ2-1, with 8 bases lining up with TRBD2. The germline gives CDR1 SGDLS, CDR2 YYNGEE. V lost 0 bases and J lost 7; bases outside the gene matches: 3. The CDR3 has 14 residues. CDR3 in amino acids: CASSVAGGPNEQFF. CDR3 in DNA: TGTGCCAGCAGCGTAGCGGGAGGGCCGAATGAGCAGTTCTTC.

This sequence joins TRBV18 and TRBJ2-1; 12 bases are a match to TRBD2. CDR1 is KGHSH and CDR2 is LQKENI in the germline V gene. CDR3 length: 16 amino acids. With V trimmed by 0 bases and J by 7 bases, 4 bases remained unmatched. The CDR3 protein is CASSPPLAGGWNEQFF. In nucleotides, the CDR3 is TGTGCCAGCTCACCACCGCTAGCGGGAGGGTGGAATGAGCAGTTCTTC. Together with reference TRBV18 and TRBJ2-1, the CDR3 gives the full variable domain: NAGVMQNPRHLVRRRGQEARLRCSPMKGHSHVYWYRQLPEEGLKFMVYLQKENIIDESGMPKERFSAEFPKEGPSILRIQQVVRGDSAAYFCASSPPLAGGWNEQFFGPGTRLTVL.

This clone occurred a few times. The chain is built from TRBV7-3 and TRBJ2-2; D remains ambiguous. The CDR3 has 16 residues. Trimming took 2 bases from V and 0 from J, leaving 10 bases between them. Germline CDR1 reads SGHTA; CDR2 reads FQGTGA. In DNA form, the CDR3 reads TGTGCCAGCAGCTTATCCCACAGCCCGAACACCGGGGAGCTGTTTTTT. This encodes CASSLSHSPNTGELFF.

This chain connects TRBV11-1 to TRBJ2-7, with D perhaps TRBD1 (6 bases). Trimming shortened V by 5 bases and J by 3 bases, and 23 bases separated the two germline ends. Per the germline V gene, CDR1 is SGHAT and CDR2 is FQDESV (reference sequence). The CDR3 loop spans 17 amino acids. The CDR3 nucleotides read TGTGCCAGCAGCAGATACAGGGAAGTAATCGTGAACTACGAGCAGTACTTC. It yields the protein CASSRYREVIVNYEQYF.

The rearrangement joins TRBV19 to TRBJ2-7; 9 nucleotides match TRBD1. Germline CDR1 reads LNHDA; CDR2 reads SQIVND (reference sequence). The CDR3 covers 15 residues. Trimming cost V 5 bases and J 5 bases; bases outside gene matches: 10. CDR3 coding DNA: TGTGCCAGTAGTGAGACCGGGACAGGGAACAACGAGCAGTACTTC. Translating it yields CASSETGTGNNEQYF.

A note on this clone: Other DNA sequences in this sample translate to the same CDR3. V and J are TRBV2 and TRBJ1-5; D perhaps matches TRBD1 (6 bases). This CDR3 is 13 amino acids long. V was clipped by 1 base and J by 5 bases, with 6 bases between them. Germline V gene data show CDR1 as SNHLY and CDR2 as FYNNEI. Here the CDR3 reads CASSEDRDQPQHF. The DNA of the CDR3 is TGTGCCAGCAGTGAAGACAGGGATCAGCCCCAGCATTTT.

Points on this clone: Other DNA sequences in this specimen translate into the identical CDR3. The chain links TRBV5-1 to TRBJ2-5; TRBD2 agrees at 13 bases. There are 16 residues in the CDR3. Germline CDR1 is SGHRS and CDR2 is YFSETQ. The V segment lost 0 bases and the J segment 4 bases; nucleotides outside the gene matches: 3. The CDR3 spells CASSLGLAGGGETQYF. In DNA form, the CDR3 reads TGCGCCAGCAGCTTGGGACTAGCGGGAGGAGGAGAGACCCAGTACTTC.

The CDR3 nucleotides are TGCAGCGTATTACAGGGCCTGGGGGAGCAGTACTTC. Translated: CSVLQGLGEQYF. The V gene is TRBV29-1, the J gene TRBJ2-7; tentative D call: TRBD1 (6 bases). The CDR3 is 12 amino acids. Germline V gene data show CDR1 as SQVTM and CDR2 as ANQGSEA. V dropped 6 bases and J dropped 7 bases, with 16 bases sitting between them.

The chain has TRBV10-2 and TRBJ1-2; D is unresolved. CDR1 and CDR2 (germline): WSHSY, SAAADI. This CDR3 has 13 residues. Trimming left V 2 bases short and J 2 bases short, with 6 bases between. In DNA form, the CDR3 reads TGCGCCAGCAGTGAGCAGCTCAACTATGGCTACACCTTC. Protein product: CASSEQLNYGYTF.

This chain uses TRBV18 with TRBJ2-1; D might be TRBD2 (5 bases). Germline-derived CDR1 and CDR2 are KGHSH and LQKENI. This CDR3 comprises 18 residues. Trimming pared 1 base from V and 0 bases from J, leaving 16 bases between. The CDR3 sequence: CASSPREASAVSYNEQFF. The CDR3 nucleotides are TGTGCCAGCTCACCACGAGAGGCTTCAGCGGTCTCCTACAATGAGCAGTTCTTC.

The chain joins TRBV19 to TRBJ1-3; D uncertain. Germline CDR1 is LNHDA and CDR2 is SQIVND (reference sequence). The germline V and J ends were trimmed by 2 bases and 0 bases, with 8 bases remaining between them. The CDR3 has 15 amino acids. CDR3: CASSIKFASGNTIYF. In DNA, the CDR3 is TGTGCCAGTAGTATAAAATTTGCCTCTGGAAACACCATATATTTT.

This rearrangement joins TRBV28 to TRBJ2-2; possibly TRBD2 for D (6 bases). V lost 6 bases, J lost 2 bases, and 16 bases lay in between. The V gene's germline CDR1 is MDHEN and CDR2 SYDVKM. This CDR3 has 16 amino acids. The DNA of the CDR3 is TGTGCCAGCAGACGTACGGGGGTTTTAAACACCGGGGAGCTGTTTTTT. Protein: CASRRTGVLNTGELFF.

The chain joins TRBV19 to TRBJ2-5; D possibly matches TRBD1 or TRBD2 (5 bases each). Trimming left V 4 bases short and J 3 bases short, with 18 bases between. CDR1 is LNHDA, CDR2 SQIVND, per germline (reference sequence). The CDR3 covers 16 residues. The CDR3 DNA reads as TGTGCCAGTAGTAGTATTCTCTTGGGGGTTAAAGAGACCCAGTACTTC. Its protein product is CASSSILLGVKETQYF. The variable domain in full, with the rest retrieved from reference TRBV19 and TRBJ2-5, is DGGITQSPKYLFRKEGQNVTLSCEQNLNHDAMYWYRQDPGQGLRLIYYSQIVNDFQKGDIAEGYSVSREKKESFPLTVTSAQKNPTAFYLCASSSILLGVKETQYFGPGTRLLVL.

The chain carries TRBV5-1 and TRBJ2-1, with a weak D call TRBD1 (6 bases). Germline-derived CDR1 and CDR2 are SGHRS and YFSETQ. V lost 4 bases to trimming and J lost 4 bases, with 12 bases between them. The CDR3 has 14 residues. The CDR3 DNA follows: TGCGCCAGCAGCAACACACAGGGTTACAATGAGCAGTTCTTC. Its protein is CASSNTQGYNEQFF.

This clone has at least ten counts. The V call is TRBV19, the J call TRBJ1-5, with D hard to call. Trimming cost V 0 bases and J 4 bases, with 13 bases left between them. The CDR3 runs to 16 residues. Per the germline V gene, CDR1 is LNHDA and CDR2 is SQIVND (reference sequence). In DNA form, the CDR3 reads TGTGCCAGTAGTATAGAGGCAGGCAGTAGGAATCAGCCCCAGCATTTT. It is translated as CASSIEAGSRNQPQHF. The full variable domain, rest sourced from reference TRBV19 and TRBJ1-5, is DGGITQSPKYLFRKEGQNVTLSCEQNLNHDAMYWYRQDPGQGLRLIYYSQIVNDFQKGDIAEGYSVSREKKESFPLTVTSAQKNPTAFYLCASSIEAGSRNQPQHFGDGTRLSIL.

V and J are TRBV6-6 and TRBJ2-7; 10 bases match TRBD1. Germline-derived CDR1 and CDR2 are MNHNY and SVGAGI (reference sequence). The ends lost 0 bases at V and 3 bases at J; junction bases unmatched: 2. CDR3 length: 15 amino acids. The DNA of the CDR3 is TGTGCCAGCAGTTACTCGCGGGACAGGGGCTACGAGCAGTACTTC. Amino acids: CASSYSRDRGYEQYF.

The chain uses TRBV7-3 and TRBJ2-3; D is perhaps TRBD2 (6 bases). Germline values: CDR1 SGHTA, CDR2 FQGTGA. The CDR3 runs 14 residues. V shed 6 bases and J shed 2 bases, with 12 bases lying between them. CDR3 in amino acids: CASRPGLNTDTQYF. CDR3 nucleotide sequence: TGTGCCAGCAGACCGGGACTGAACACAGATACGCAGTATTTT.

This chain links TRBV11-2 with TRBJ2-7, with a possible D match to TRBD2 (5 bases). Trimming cost V 0 bases and J 2 bases, with 8 bases left between them. Germline V gene lookup returns CDR1 SGHAT and CDR2 FQNNGV. The CDR3 has 14 residues. DNA of the CDR3: TGTGCCAGCAGCTTAGATCGGGGAACCTACGAGCAGTACTTC. This translates into CASSLDRGTYEQYF.

CDR3 sequence reads: CASSIGGGRGQPQHF. The CDR3 DNA reads as TGTGCCAGTAGTATAGGGGGGGGGCGCGGTCAGCCCCAGCATTTT. This chain connects TRBV19 to TRBJ1-5; possibly TRBD1 for D (6 bases). CDR3 length: 15 amino acids. Germline V gene data show CDR1 as LNHDA and CDR2 as SQIVND (reference sequence). V lost 1 base and J lost 6, with 13 bases in between.

The chain joins TRBV7-2 to TRBJ2-1; no firm D call. Trimming removed 3 bases at V and 4 bases at J, with 7 bases between. The CDR3 consists of 13 residues. The V gene's germline CDR1 is SGHTA and CDR2 FQGNSA. CDR3 sequence (DNA): TGTGCCAGCAGCTTTGTGGGGTACAATGAGCAGTTCTTC. The encoded protein is CASSFVGYNEQFF.

V usage is TRBV28 and J usage is TRBJ1-2, with D tentatively TRBD1 (6 bases). V gave up 6 bases and J gave up 6 bases, with 20 bases separating them. CDR1 is MDHEN and CDR2 is SYDVKM in the germline V gene. The CDR3 runs to 15 residues. The CDR3 is CASRPTGNRLDGYTF. The CDR3 DNA sequence: TGTGCCAGCAGGCCCACAGGGAATAGGCTGGATGGCTACACCTTC.

The chain joins TRBV5-5 to TRBJ1-2, with D hard to call. Trimming pared 4 bases from V and 2 bases from J, leaving 9 bases between. CDR1 and CDR2 from the germline V gene are SGHKS and YYEKEE (reference sequence). The CDR3 is 13 amino acids. The CDR3 reads CASSHDTNYGYTF. In DNA, the CDR3 is TGTGCCAGCAGCCACGACACGAACTATGGCTACACCTTC.

The chain has TRBV19 and TRBJ1-5, with a weak D call TRBD1 (5 bases). Deletions cut 5 bases from V and 5 bases from J, with 16 bases between. The CDR3 loop spans 15 amino acids. Germline V gene data show CDR1 as LNHDA and CDR2 as SQIVND (reference sequence). Written as DNA, the CDR3 is TGTGCCAGTAGTCAAGGGGACCAAAGGGATCAGCCCCAGCATTTT. This gives the protein CASSQGDQRDQPQHF.